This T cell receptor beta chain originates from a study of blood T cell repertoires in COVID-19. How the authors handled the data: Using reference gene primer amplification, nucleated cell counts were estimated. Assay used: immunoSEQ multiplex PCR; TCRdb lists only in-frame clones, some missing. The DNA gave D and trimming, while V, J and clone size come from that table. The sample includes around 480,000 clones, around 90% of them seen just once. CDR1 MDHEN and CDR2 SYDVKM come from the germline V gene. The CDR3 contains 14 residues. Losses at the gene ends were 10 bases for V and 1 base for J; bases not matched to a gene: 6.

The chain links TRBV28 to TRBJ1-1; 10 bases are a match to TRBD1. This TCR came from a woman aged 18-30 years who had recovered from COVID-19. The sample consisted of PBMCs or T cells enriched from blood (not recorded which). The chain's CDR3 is CATRTGGENTEAFF. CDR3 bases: TGTGCCACCCGGACAGGGGGAGAGAACACTGAAGCTTTCTTT.